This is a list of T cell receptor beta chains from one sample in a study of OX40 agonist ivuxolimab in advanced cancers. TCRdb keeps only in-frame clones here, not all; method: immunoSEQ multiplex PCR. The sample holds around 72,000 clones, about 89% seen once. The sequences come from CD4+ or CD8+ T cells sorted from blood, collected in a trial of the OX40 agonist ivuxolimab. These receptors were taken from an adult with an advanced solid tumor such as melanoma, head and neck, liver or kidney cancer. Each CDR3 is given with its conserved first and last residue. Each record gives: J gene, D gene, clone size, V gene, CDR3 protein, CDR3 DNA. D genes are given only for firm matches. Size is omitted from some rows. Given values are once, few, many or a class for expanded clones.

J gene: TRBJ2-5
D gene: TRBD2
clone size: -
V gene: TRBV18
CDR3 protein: CASSPSGEQETQYF
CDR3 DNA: TGTGCCAGCTCCCCGAGCGGGGAACAAGAGACCCAGTACTTC

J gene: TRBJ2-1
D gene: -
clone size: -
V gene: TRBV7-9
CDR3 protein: CASSLELFGNEQFF
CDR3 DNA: TGTGCCAGCAGCTTAGAGTTATTCGGGAATGAGCAGTTCTTC

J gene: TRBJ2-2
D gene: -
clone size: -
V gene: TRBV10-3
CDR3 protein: CAIGTPNTGELFF
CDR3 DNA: TGTGCCATCGGGACCCCGAACACCGGGGAGCTGTTTTTT

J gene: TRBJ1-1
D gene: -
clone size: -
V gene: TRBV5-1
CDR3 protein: CASKGVATEAFF
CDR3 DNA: TGCGCCAGCAAAGGGGTGGCCACTGAAGCTTTCTTT

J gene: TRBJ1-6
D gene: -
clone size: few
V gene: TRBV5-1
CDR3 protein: CASSLGPTESPLHF
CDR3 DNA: TGCGCCAGCAGCTTGGGTCCCACGGAGTCACCCCTCCACTTT

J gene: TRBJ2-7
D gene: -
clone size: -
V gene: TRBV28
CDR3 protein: CASSLQGLNYEQYF
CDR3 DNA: TGTGCCAGCAGTTTACAGGGACTTAACTACGAGCAGTACTTC

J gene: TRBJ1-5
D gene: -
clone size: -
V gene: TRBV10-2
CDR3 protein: CASSPGTFSNQPQHF
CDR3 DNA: TGCGCCAGCAGTCCCGGGACATTTAGTAATCAGCCCCAGCATTTT

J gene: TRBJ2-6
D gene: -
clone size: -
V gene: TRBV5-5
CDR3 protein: CASSLEGHGANVLTF
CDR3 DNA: TGTGCCAGCAGCTTGGAAGGGCATGGGGCCAACGTCCTGACTTTC

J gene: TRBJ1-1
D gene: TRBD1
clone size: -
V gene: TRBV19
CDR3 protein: CASSPRGRGLNTEAFF
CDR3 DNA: TGTGCCAGTAGTCCCAGGGGGCGAGGCTTGAACACTGAAGCTTTCTTT

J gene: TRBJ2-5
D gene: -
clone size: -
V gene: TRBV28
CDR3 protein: CASSFFKLETQYF
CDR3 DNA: TGTGCCAGCAGTTTCTTTAAGCTCGAGACCCAGTACTTC

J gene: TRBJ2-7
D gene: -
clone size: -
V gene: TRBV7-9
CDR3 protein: CASSPQGGGPRSYEQYF
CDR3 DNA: TGTGCCAGCAGCCCCCAGGGGGGAGGTCCCCGCTCCTACGAGCAGTACTTC

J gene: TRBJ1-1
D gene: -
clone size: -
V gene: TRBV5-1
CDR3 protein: CASSLARGEAFF
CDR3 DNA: TGCGCCAGCAGCTTGGCCAGGGGTGAAGCTTTCTTT

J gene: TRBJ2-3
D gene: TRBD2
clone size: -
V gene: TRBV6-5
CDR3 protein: CASSYSSGGYTDTQYF
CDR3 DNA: TGTGCCAGCAGTTACTCTAGCGGGGGATACACAGATACGCAGTATTTT

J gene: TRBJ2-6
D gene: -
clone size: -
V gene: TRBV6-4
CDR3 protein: CASSDTDSSGANVLTF
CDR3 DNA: TGTGCCAGCAGTGACACCGACAGCTCTGGGGCCAACGTCCTGACTTTC

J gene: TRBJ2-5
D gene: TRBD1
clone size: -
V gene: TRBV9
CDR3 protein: CASSGTGMRQETQYF
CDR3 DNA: TGTGCCAGCAGCGGGACAGGGATGCGGCAAGAGACCCAGTACTTC

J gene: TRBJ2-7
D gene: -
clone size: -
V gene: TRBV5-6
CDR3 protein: CASSLEPGPYEQYF
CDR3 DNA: TGTGCCAGCAGCTTGGAACCGGGGCCCTACGAGCAGTACTTC

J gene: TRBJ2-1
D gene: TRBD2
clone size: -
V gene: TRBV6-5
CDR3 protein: CASSYDVLAGTEQFF
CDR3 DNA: TGTGCCAGCAGTTACGATGTACTAGCGGGGACAGAGCAGTTCTTC

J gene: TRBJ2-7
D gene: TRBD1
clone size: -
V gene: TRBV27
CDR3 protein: CASRRSGGKEIRQYF
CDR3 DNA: TGTGCCAGCAGGAGGTCAGGGGGAAAAGAAATAAGGCAGTACTTC

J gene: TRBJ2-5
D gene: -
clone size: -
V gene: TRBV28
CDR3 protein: CASSSLTGGETQYF
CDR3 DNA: TGTGCCAGCAGTTCCCTGACTGGGGGAGAGACCCAGTACTTC

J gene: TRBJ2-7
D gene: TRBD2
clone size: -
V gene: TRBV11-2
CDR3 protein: CASSRLAGGRQYF
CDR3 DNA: TGTGCCAGCAGCCGACTAGCGGGGGGGCGGCAGTACTTC

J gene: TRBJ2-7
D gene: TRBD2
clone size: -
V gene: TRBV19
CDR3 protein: CASSSGGASGSYEQYF
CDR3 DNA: TGTGCCAGTAGTTCCGGGGGGGCTAGCGGATCCTACGAGCAGTACTTC

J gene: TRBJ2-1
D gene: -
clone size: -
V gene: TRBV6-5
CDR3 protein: CASRPGTLTYNEQFF
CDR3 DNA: TGTGCCAGCAGGCCCGGGACACTCACCTACAATGAGCAGTTCTTC

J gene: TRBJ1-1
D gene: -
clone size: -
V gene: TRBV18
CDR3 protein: CASSPSSGRGVGVAEAFF
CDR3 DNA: TGTGCCAGCTCACCATCCTCTGGCAGGGGAGTGGGAGTCGCTGAAGCTTTCTTT

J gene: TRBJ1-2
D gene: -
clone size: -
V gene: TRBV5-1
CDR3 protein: CASSLGAPYGYTF
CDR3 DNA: TGCGCCAGCAGCTTGGGTGCCCCCTATGGCTACACCTTC

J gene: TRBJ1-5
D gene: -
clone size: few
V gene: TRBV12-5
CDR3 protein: CASGLVGGRGQPQHF
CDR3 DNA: TGTGCTAGTGGTTTGGTAGGAGGGCGGGGGCAGCCCCAGCATTTT

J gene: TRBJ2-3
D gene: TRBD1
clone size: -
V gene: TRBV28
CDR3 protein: CATQTGLGTDTQYF
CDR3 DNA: TGTGCCACACAGACAGGGCTGGGCACAGATACGCAGTATTTT

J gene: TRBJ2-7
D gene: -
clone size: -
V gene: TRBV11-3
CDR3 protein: CASSLDQGQGYEQYF
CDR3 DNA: TGTGCCAGCAGCTTAGATCAGGGACAAGGCTACGAGCAGTACTTC

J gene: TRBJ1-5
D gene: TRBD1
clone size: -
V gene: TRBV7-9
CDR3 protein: CASSSTGTGGQPQHF
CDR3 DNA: TGTGCCAGCAGCTCAACCGGGACAGGGGGTCAGCCCCAGCATTTT

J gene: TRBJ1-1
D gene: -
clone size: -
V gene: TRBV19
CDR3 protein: CASSRGPAGAFF
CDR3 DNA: TGTGCCAGTAGCCGGGGACCGGCGGGAGCTTTCTTT

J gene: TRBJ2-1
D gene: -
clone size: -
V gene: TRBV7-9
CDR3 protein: CASSPYPDEQFF
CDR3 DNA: TGTGCCAGCAGCCCGTACCCGGATGAGCAGTTCTTC

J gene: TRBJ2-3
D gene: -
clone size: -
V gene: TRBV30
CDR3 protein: CAWSRDRATDTQYF
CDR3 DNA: TGTGCCTGGAGTCGGGATAGGGCCACAGATACGCAGTATTTT

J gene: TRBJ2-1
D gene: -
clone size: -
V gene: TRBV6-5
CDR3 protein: CASSRGANSYNEQFF
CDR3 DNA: TGTGCCAGCAGCCGGGGGGCCAACTCCTACAATGAGCAGTTCTTC

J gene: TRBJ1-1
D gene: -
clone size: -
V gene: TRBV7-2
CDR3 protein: CAGERGWGTEAFF
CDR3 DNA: TGTGCCGGGGAGAGGGGTTGGGGCACTGAAGCTTTCTTT

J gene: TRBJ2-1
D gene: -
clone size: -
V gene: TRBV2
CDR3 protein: CASSESGTSTNEQFF
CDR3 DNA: TGTGCCAGCAGTGAAAGTGGAACCTCCACCAATGAGCAGTTCTTC

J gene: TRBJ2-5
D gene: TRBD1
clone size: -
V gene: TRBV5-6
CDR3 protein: CASSLADREVETQYF
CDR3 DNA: TGTGCCAGCAGCCTGGCGGACAGGGAGGTGGAGACCCAGTACTTC

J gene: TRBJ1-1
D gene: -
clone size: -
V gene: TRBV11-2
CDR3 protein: CASSWEAGTRAFF
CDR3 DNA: TGTGCCAGCAGCTGGGAAGCCGGGACAAGAGCTTTCTTT

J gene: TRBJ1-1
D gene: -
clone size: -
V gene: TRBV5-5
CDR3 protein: CASSLPYTEAFF
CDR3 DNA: TGTGCCAGCAGCTTACCTTACACTGAAGCTTTCTTT